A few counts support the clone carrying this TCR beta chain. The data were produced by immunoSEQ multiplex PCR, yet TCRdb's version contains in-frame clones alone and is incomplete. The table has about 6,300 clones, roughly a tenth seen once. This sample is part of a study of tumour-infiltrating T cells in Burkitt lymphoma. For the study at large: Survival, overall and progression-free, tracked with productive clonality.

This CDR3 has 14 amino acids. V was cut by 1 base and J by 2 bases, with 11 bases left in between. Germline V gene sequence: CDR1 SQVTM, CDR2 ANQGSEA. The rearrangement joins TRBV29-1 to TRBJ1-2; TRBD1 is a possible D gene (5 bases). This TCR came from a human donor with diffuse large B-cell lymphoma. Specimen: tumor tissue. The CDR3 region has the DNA TGCAGCGTTGAAGGGGGCCCGATCAACTATGGCTACACCTTC. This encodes CSVEGGPINYGYTF.